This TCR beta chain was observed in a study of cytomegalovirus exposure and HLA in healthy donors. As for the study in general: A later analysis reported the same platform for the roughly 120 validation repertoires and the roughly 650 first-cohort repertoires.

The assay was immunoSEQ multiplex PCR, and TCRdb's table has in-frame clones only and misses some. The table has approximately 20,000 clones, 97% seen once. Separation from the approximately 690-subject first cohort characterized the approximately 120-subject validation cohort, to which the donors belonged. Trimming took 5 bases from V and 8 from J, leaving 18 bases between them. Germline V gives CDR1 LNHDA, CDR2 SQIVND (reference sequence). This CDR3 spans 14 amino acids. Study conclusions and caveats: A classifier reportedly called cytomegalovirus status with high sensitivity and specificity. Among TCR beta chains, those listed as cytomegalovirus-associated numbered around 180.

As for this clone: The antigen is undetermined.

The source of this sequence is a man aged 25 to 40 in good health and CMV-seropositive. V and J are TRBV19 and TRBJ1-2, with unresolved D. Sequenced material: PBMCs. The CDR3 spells CASSPVTDLRGYTF. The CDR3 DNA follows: TGTGCCAGTAGTCCCGTCACTGATCTCCGGGGCTACACCTTC. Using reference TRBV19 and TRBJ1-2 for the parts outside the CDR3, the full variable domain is DGGITQSPKYLFRKEGQNVTLSCEQNLNHDAMYWYRQDPGQGLRLIYYSQIVNDFQKGDIAEGYSVSREKKESFPLTVTSAQKNPTAFYLCASSPVTDLRGYTFGSGTRLTVV.